This is a list of T cell receptor beta chains from one sample in a study of blood T cell repertoires in COVID-19. TCRdb keeps only in-frame clones here, not all; method: immunoSEQ multiplex PCR. The sample lists about 180,000 clones, around 77% occurring once. The sequencing sample was made of peripheral blood. The receptor set was obtained from a man in his 70s with active or convalescent COVID-19. The CDR3 runs from the conserved cysteine through the conserved F or W. The order of the fields is D gene, J gene, clone size, V gene, CDR3 DNA, CDR3 protein. A D gene is named only where the DNA matches it firmly. Clone sizes are given selectively: once, few, many, or a class where the clone is expanded.

>-|TRBJ1-1|-|TRBV7-8
TGTGCCAGCAGCTTCAGCACTGAAGCTTTCTTT
CASSFSTEAFF
>TRBD1|TRBJ1-5|-|TRBV3-1/TRBV3-2
TGTGCCAGCAGCCAAGGGACAGGCGGGAAGCCCCAGCATTTT
CASSQGTGGKPQHF
>-|TRBJ2-7|-|TRBV1
TGCACCAGCAGCCAATCGACCGGGACAGGGTCAATCGAGCAGTACTTC
CTSSQSTGTGSIEQYF
>TRBD2|TRBJ2-7|few|TRBV5-1
TGCGCCAGCAGCACAGGGACTAGCGTTATCCGCGAGCAGTACTTC
CASSTGTSVIREQYF
>-|TRBJ1-2|-|TRBV6-2/TRBV6-3
TGTGCCAGCAGTTTCGGACAGCTCTATGGCTACACCTTC
CASSFGQLYGYTF
>-|TRBJ1-2|-|TRBV6-5
TGTGCCAGCAGTAGAGATGCTAACTATGGCTACACCTTC
CASSRDANYGYTF
>-|TRBJ2-2|-|TRBV12-3/TRBV12-4
TGTGCCAGCAGTCCACCCGGCGGGGAGCTGTTTTTT
CASSPPGGELFF
>-|TRBJ1-2|-|TRBV4-3
TGCGCCAGCAGCCAAGACAGGGGATCTAACTATGGCTACACCTTC
CASSQDRGSNYGYTF
>-|TRBJ1-2|-|TRBV6-5
TGTGCCAGCAGTCGACAGGCTCGGTATGGCTACACCTTC
CASSRQARYGYTF
>-|TRBJ2-1|once|TRBV19
TGTGCCAGTAGTATTGATGCCCGGGAGGAGCAGTTCTTC
CASSIDAREEQFF
>-|TRBJ2-5|-|TRBV7-2
TGTGCCAGCAGCTGGGACTTCAAGGAGACCCAGTACTTC
CASSWDFKETQYF
>-|TRBJ1-5|-|TRBV10-3
TGTGCCATCAGTGAAGAGACAGCCAATCAGCCCCAGCATTTT
CAISEETANQPQHF
>TRBD1|TRBJ1-2|-|TRBV10-3
TGTGCCATCAGTGGGCAGGGGGCTGACGGCTACACCTTC
CAISGQGADGYTF
>TRBD1|TRBJ2-5|-|TRBV7-7
TGTGCTAGCAGCTTAGACAGGGGGCAACAGGGAGAGACCCAGTACTTC
CASSLDRGQQGETQYF
>TRBD2|TRBJ2-1|few|TRBV3-1/TRBV3-2
TGTGCCAGCAGCCAAGATCCAGGACTAGGAGGTCGGAATGAGCAGTTCTTC
CASSQDPGLGGRNEQFF
>-|TRBJ2-2|-|TRBV5-1
TGCGCCAGCAGCGGAGTAACGAACACCGGGGAGCTGTTTTTT
CASSGVTNTGELFF
>TRBD1|TRBJ2-7|-|TRBV6-1
TGTGCCAGCAGTGAAGCTTTAGGGACAGGGGATGACGAGCAGTACTTC
CASSEALGTGDDEQYF
>-|TRBJ2-1|-|TRBV18
TGTGCCAGCTCACCGTCTAGTTACCTGGATGAGCAGTTCTTC
CASSPSSYLDEQFF
>-|TRBJ1-3|few|TRBV7-6
TGTGCCAGCAGCGGGGGAGGGCGGCTCTCTGGAAACACCATATATTTT
CASSGGGRLSGNTIYF
>-|TRBJ2-1|-|TRBV7-9
TGTGCCAGCGAGGAGGATCTCTACAATGAGCAGTTCTTC
CASEEDLYNEQFF
>-|TRBJ1-4|-|TRBV5-4
TGTGCCAGCAGCTCTGGCAAAGATTCCGTCCTTGGAAAACTGTTTTTT
CASSSGKDSVLGKLFF
>-|TRBJ1-6|few|TRBV7-9
TGTGCCAGCAGCTCTTTAAGGGGATCAACTAATTCACCCCTCCACTTT
CASSSLRGSTNSPLHF
>-|TRBJ1-2|-|TRBV9
TGTGCCAGCGGAGGGCCCTTAGGGTATGGCTACACCTTC
CASGGPLGYGYTF
>-|TRBJ1-1|-|TRBV7-7
TGTGCTAGCAGTCAAGTGGGAGGCACTGAAGCTTTCTTT
CASSQVGGTEAFF
>TRBD1|TRBJ2-7|-|TRBV29-1
TGCAGCGTTGTACGGCGGACAGGGGGCTACGAGCAGTACTTC
CSVVRRTGGYEQYF
>-|TRBJ1-1|-|TRBV6-5
TGTGCCAGCAGTTACCGCGAAAGGAACACTGAAGCTTTCTTT
CASSYRERNTEAFF
>-|TRBJ1-2|-|TRBV4-1
TGCGCCAGCAGCCAAGAAACAGCAGCTAACTATGGCTACACCTTC
CASSQETAANYGYTF
>-|TRBJ1-2|-|TRBV28
TGTGCCAGCAGTACGACGGGCTATGGCTACACCTTC
CASSTTGYGYTF
>TRBD2|TRBJ2-3|-|TRBV7-9
TGTGCCAGTGAAAATGAGGGAGGGTTACGCACAGATACGCAGTATTTT
CASENEGGLRTDTQYF
>TRBD1|TRBJ1-2|-|TRBV5-4
TGTGCCAGCAGCTCTAACAGGGGAGGCTATGGCTACACCTTC
CASSSNRGGYGYTF
>TRBD1|TRBJ1-5|-|TRBV6-1
TGTGCCAGCAGCCCGGGACAGGGGTATCAGCCCCAGCATTTT
CASSPGQGYQPQHF
>TRBD1|TRBJ1-4|-|TRBV30
TGTGCCTGGGAGGGACAGGGGAATGAAAAACTGTTTTTT
CAWEGQGNEKLFF
>-|TRBJ2-1|-|TRBV5-4
TGTGCCAGCAGCTTGGGGCACAATGAGCAGTTCTTC
CASSLGHNEQFF
>-|TRBJ2-2|-|TRBV29-1
TGCAGCGTTGAAAGACCCACAGGAACGGGCACCGGGGAGCTGTTTTTT
CSVERPTGTGTGELFF
>TRBD1|TRBJ1-5|-|TRBV5-1
TGCGCCAGCAGCCCCACAGGGGCCAATCAGCCCCAGCATTTT
CASSPTGANQPQHF
>-|TRBJ2-3|-|TRBV5-1
TGCGCCAGCAGCTTCGCGGAAGATACGCAGTATTTT
CASSFAEDTQYF
>-|TRBJ1-5|few|TRBV19
TGTGCCAGTTTGGGGAGGTCGTCTAATCAGCCCCAGCATTTT
CASLGRSSNQPQHF
>-|TRBJ1-2|-|TRBV7-8
TGTGCCAGCAGCTTAGCTCTGGGGGGGGGAGCTCGTGGCTACACCTTC
CASSLALGGGARGYTF
>-|TRBJ2-5|-|TRBV4-1
TGCGCCAGCAGCCAAGGCTTGATAGGGGCCGGTGAGACCCAGTACTTC
CASSQGLIGAGETQYF
>-|TRBJ1-2|-|TRBV5-4
TGTGCCAGCAGCTTGGATCGGGGAGGCTACACCTTC
CASSLDRGGYTF
>TRBD2|TRBJ2-7|-|TRBV5-3
TGTGCCAGAAGCTCTGGACTAGCGGGAGGGTCCTACGAGCAGTACTTC
CARSSGLAGGSYEQYF
>-|TRBJ1-1|-|TRBV18
TGTGCCAGCTCACCAACTCGAACTGAAGCTTTCTTT
CASSPTRTEAFF
>TRBD1|TRBJ1-1|-|TRBV29-1
TGCAGCGTTGTGTTCTGGACAGGAGGAGGCACTGAAGCTTTCTTT
CSVVFWTGGGTEAFF
>TRBD1|TRBJ1-3|few|TRBV18
TGTGCCAGCTCATCCTCCCGGCAGGGGGCTGGAAACACCATATATTTT
CASSSSRQGAGNTIYF